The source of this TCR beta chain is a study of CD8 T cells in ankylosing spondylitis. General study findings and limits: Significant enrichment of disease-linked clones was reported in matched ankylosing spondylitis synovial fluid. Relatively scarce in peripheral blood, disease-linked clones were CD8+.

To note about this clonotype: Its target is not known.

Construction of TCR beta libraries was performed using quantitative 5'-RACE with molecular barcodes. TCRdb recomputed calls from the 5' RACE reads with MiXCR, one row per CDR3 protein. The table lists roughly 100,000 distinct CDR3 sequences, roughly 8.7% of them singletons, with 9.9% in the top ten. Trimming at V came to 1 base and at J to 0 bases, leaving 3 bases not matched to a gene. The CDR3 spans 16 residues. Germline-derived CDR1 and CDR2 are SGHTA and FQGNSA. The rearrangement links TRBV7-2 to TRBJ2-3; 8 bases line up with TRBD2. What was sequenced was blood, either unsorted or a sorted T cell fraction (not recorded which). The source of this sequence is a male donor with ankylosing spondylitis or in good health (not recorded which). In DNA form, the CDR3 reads TGTGCCAGCAGCTTAGGGGGACTAGGCAGCACAGATACGCAGTATTTT. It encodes CASSLGGLGSTDTQYF.